The present TCR beta chain was sequenced within a study of graft-versus-host responses after intestinal transplantation. Turning to the study itself: Transplant types were multivisceral, liver-intestinal, or isolated intestinal.

This clone has a handful of counts. Its matching antigen is unknown. Profiling relied on immunoSEQ multiplex PCR, and the TCRdb table lists in-frame clones only, not all of them. Found here are more than 95,000 clones, approximately 90% of them singletons; the top ten hold more than 0.15%. Germline CDR1 and CDR2: WSHSY and SAAADI. The CDR3 has 12 amino acids. V dropped 6 bases and J dropped 9 bases, with 9 bases sitting between them. General study points: Subjects displaying graft-donor T cell macrochimerism possessed elevated graft-versus-host to host-versus-graft clonal ratios inside allografts.

Sequencing used unstimulated CD4+ T cells sorted from spleen or lymph node cells, obtained before intestinal transplant. The sequence was collected from a human donor who received an intestinal transplant. The chain has TRBV10-2 and TRBJ1-6, with D uncertain. This CDR3 is CASSRIGSPLHF. CDR3 bases: TGCGCCAGCAGCAGGATAGGTTCACCCCTCCACTTT.